This T cell receptor beta chain was documented in a study of shared clonotypes between healthy human individuals. Study at large: A few men and a couple of women, aged 18 to 49, were donors. Study observations and caveats: Among a few donors, approximately 5% of naive CD4 clonotypes were found in common.

Trimming took 4 bases from V and 0 from J; bases not matched to a gene: 8. The CDR3 has 17 residues. CDR1 and CDR2 from the germline V gene are LGHNA and YNFKEQ. Regarding this clone: Antigen: not known.

The assay was immunoSEQ multiplex PCR, and TCRdb's table has in-frame clones only and misses some. The sample has 900,000 to 1,200,000 clones; about four fifths are singletons. The chain is built from TRBV4-2 and TRBJ2-3, with 9 bases matching TRBD2. Sequenced sample: memory CD4+ T cells from PBMCs. Subset indicated: CD45RA-negative fraction. This receptor was taken from a man younger than 30 in good health. Some clones in this sample may be carry-over from other donors' samples. CDR3 in DNA: TGTGCCAGCAGCCTCCAGGCGGCGGGAGGGAGCACAGATACGCAGTATTTT. Its translation: CASSLQAAGGSTDTQYF.